A single sample gave rise to the 28 T cell receptor beta chains below, sequenced in a study of human T cells and chemical hapten exposure. From the RACE reads, TCRdb called clonotypes with MiXCR, one entry per CDR3 protein. The repertoire includes tens of thousands of distinct CDR3 sequences, approximately 10% of them detected once, and about 2% sits in the top ten. Time point denoted: patch test 1, 2 weeks after DPC sensitization. Specified treatment: therapeutic diphenylcyclopropenone sensitization with weekly scalp DPC. Sequences were derived from whole blood, sampled in connection with sensitization to the hapten diphenylcyclopropenone (DPC). The receptors here all came from a man aged 40-49 years with alopecia areata. Some clones in this sample may be carry-over from other donors' samples.

V gene TRBV14 combines with J gene TRBJ1-3; D unresolved. The ends were cut back, 1 base at V and 0 bases at J, with 13 bases in the middle. CDR3 length: 17 residues. Germline CDR1 is SGHDN and CDR2 is FVKESK. The CDR3 here is CASSQVRVPHSGNTIYF. DNA for the CDR3: TGTGCCAGCAGCCAAGTTCGGGTCCCTCACTCTGGAAACACCATATATTTT. The full variable domain, completed using reference TRBV14 and TRBJ1-3, is EAGVTQFPSHSVIEKGQTVTLRCDPISGHDNLYWYRRVMGKEIKFLLHFVKESKQDESGMPNNRFLAERTGGTYSTLKVQPAELEDSGVYFCASSQVRVPHSGNTIYFGEGSWLTVV.

The table lists this clonotype with many counts. The chain uses TRBV5-1 and TRBJ2-7; no firm D call. V lost 0 bases and J lost 1, with 8 bases in between. The CDR3 runs to 14 residues. CDR1 SGHRS and CDR2 YFSETQ come from the germline V gene. For the CDR3, the DNA is TGCGCCAGCAGCTTGGATGCTTCGTCCTACGAGCAGTACGTC. Amino acids: CASSLDASSYEQYV.

This clonotype occurred many times. The gene calls are TRBV4-1 and TRBJ1-5; the D is unclear. There are 18 residues in the CDR3. The V gene lost 0 bases and the J gene lost 3 bases, with 18 bases spanning the gap. Per germline, CDR1 MGHRA and CDR2 YSYEKL. The CDR3 region has the DNA TGCGCCAGCAGCCAAGAACGACAAGGGTTTTCGGACAATCAGCCCCAGCATTTT. Protein product: CASSQERQGFSDNQPQHF.

This clonotype was seen a handful of times. CDR3 amino acids: CASSYSIGAAYGYTF. The DNA for the CDR3 is TGTGCCAGCAGTTACTCGATAGGGGCGGCCTATGGCTACACCTTC. The chain couples TRBV6-5 to TRBJ1-2, with D possibly being TRBD1 (5 bases). V shed 0 bases and J shed 4 bases, with 12 bases lying between them. The CDR3 is 15 amino acids. Germline values: CDR1 MNHEY, CDR2 SVGAGI.

This clonotype occurred a few times. The rearrangement links TRBV28 to TRBJ1-5; D is possibly TRBD1 (6 bases). Germline CDR1 and CDR2: MDHEN and SYDVKM. This CDR3 region has 13 residues. Trimming left V 6 bases short and J 7 bases short, with 13 bases between. The chain's CDR3 is CASRAHTGQPQHF. CDR3 sequence (DNA): TGTGCCAGCAGAGCTCATACAGGGCAGCCCCAGCATTTT. Complete variable domain (other parts from reference TRBV28 and TRBJ1-5): DVKVTQSSRYLVKRTGEKVFLECVQDMDHENMFWYRQDPGLGLRLIYFSYDVKMKEKGDIPEGYSVSREKKERFSLILESASTNQTSMYLCASRAHTGQPQHFGDGTRLSIL.

The rearrangement uses TRBV6-2 or TRBV6-3 and TRBJ2-7; D is perhaps TRBD2 (6 bases). The CDR3 is made up of 12 amino acids. CDR1 and CDR2 from the germline V gene are MNHEY and SVGEGT. Trimming took off 6 bases at V and 6 bases at J, with 12 bases between the two ends. The DNA of the CDR3 is TGTGCCAGCAGGGAGGGACTCGGCGAGCAGTACTTC. It specifies CASREGLGEQYF.

This clonotype was counted at least ten times. CDR3 region: CAWSVYKRGAYNEQFF. CDR3 bases: TGTGCCTGGAGTGTATATAAGCGGGGCGCCTACAATGAGCAGTTCTTC. The rearrangement uses TRBV30 and TRBJ2-1; TRBD2 agrees at 7 bases. The germline V gene has CDR1 GTSNPN and CDR2 SVGIG (reference sequence). V lost 0 bases and J lost 2; bases outside the gene matches: 7. CDR3 length: 16 amino acids.

The chain has TRBV12-3 or TRBV12-4 and TRBJ2-1, with 9 bases fitting TRBD2. V was clipped by 7 bases and J by 5 bases; unmatched bases: 9. CDR3 size: 15 residues. The CDR3 here is CASMTRREGHNEQFF. For the CDR3, the DNA is TGTGCCAGCATGACGAGGCGGGAGGGTCACAATGAGCAGTTCTTC.

This clonotype was seen a few times. The junction shows a germline mismatch at one end, possibly a read error. J is TRBJ1-5 and V is TRBV6-2 or TRBV6-3; TRBD1 aligns across 9 bases. Germline assignment: CDR1 MNHEY and CDR2 SVGEGT. The CDR3 is 13 amino acids. This CDR3 reads CASRDRGNQPQQF. As DNA, the CDR3 is TGTGCCAGCAGGGACAGGGGCAATCAGCCCCAGCAATTT.

This clonotype was seen more than once but under ten times. The chain joins TRBV5-6 to TRBJ1-1, with D hard to call. The CDR3 extends over 14 amino acids. V gave up 4 bases and J gave up 0 bases, with 10 bases separating them. From germline, CDR1 is SGHDT and CDR2 YYEEEE. The CDR3 loop reads CASSPTALNTEAFF. CDR3 coding DNA: TGTGCCAGCAGCCCGACGGCCTTGAACACTGAAGCTTTCTTT.

This clonotype was observed a handful of times. The chain couples TRBV5-6 to TRBJ2-7; 9 bases line up with TRBD1. The V and J ends lost 6 bases and 9 bases, in that order; junction bases with no gene match: 7. The CDR3 sequence is 12 residues long. Germline CDR1 SGHDT, CDR2 YYEEEE. CDR3 in DNA: TGTGCCAGCACAAGGGACAGGGCGGGGCAGTACTTC. Amino acid sequence: CASTRDRAGQYF.

This clonotype was counted a few times. This rearrangement joins TRBV18 to TRBJ2-7; tentative D call: TRBD1 (5 bases). The length of the CDR3 is 15 residues. Germline CDR1 KGHSH, CDR2 LQKENI. V gave up 5 bases and J gave up 2 bases, with 16 bases separating them. The CDR3 here is CASSATQGSPYEQYF. CDR3 coding DNA: TGTGCCAGCTCAGCAACGCAGGGTAGCCCCTACGAGCAGTACTTC.

The chain links TRBV23-1 to TRBJ2-7; D remains unclear. TRBV23-1 is an ORF, with its function uncertain. Trimming took off 7 bases at V and 3 bases at J, with 4 bases between the two ends. There are 10 residues in the CDR3. In DNA form, the CDR3 reads TGCGCCAGCAAGTTCTACGAGCAGTACGTC. It specifies CASKFYEQYV.

The rearrangement links TRBV5-6 to TRBJ2-7, with 11 bases lining up with TRBD2. The CDR3 is 16 amino acids. Trimming cost V 4 bases and J 6 bases; bases outside gene matches: 12. The germline V gene encodes CDR1 SGHDT and CDR2 YYEEEE. DNA of the CDR3: TGTGCCAGCAGCCCTATGGGAACTAGCGGGAGATCCGAGCAGTACGTC. Translation: CASSPMGTSGRSEQYV.

V is TRBV9 and J is TRBJ1-2; D unresolved. CDR3 length equals 13 residues. Trimming left V 2 bases short and J 4 bases short, with 9 bases between. Germline V gene sequence: CDR1 SGDLS, CDR2 YYNGEE. Here the CDR3 reads CASSVTDGYGYTF. The CDR3 bases are TGTGCCAGCAGCGTGACGGACGGCTATGGCTACACCTTC.

Details on this clonotype: A much bigger clone sits one base away, suggesting this may be a read error. The chain joins TRBV2 to TRBJ1-1; D gene uncertain. This CDR3 region has 14 residues. Germline V CDR1 and CDR2: SNHLY, FYNNEI. V gave up 0 bases and J gave up 1 base, with 6 bases separating them. The CDR3 here is CASSEARWNTEAFF. The CDR3 DNA is TGTGCCAGCAGTGAAGCCAGATGGAACACTGAAGCTTTCTTT.

This clonotype was counted ten times or more. J is TRBJ1-1 and V is TRBV27; possibly TRBD1 for D (5 bases). The CDR3 totals 15 residues. The V gene's germline CDR1 is MNHEY and CDR2 SMNVEV (reference sequence). Trimming pared 5 bases from V and 2 bases from J, leaving 15 bases between. The CDR3: CASSLMGGGNTEAFF. The CDR3 bases are TGTGCCAGCAGTCTGATGGGGGGGGGTAACACTGAAGCTTTCTTT.

This clonotype has a handful of counts. This sequence joins TRBV21-1 and TRBJ2-4; TRBD1 is the table's D call, not checked against the DNA. TRBV21-1 is an annotated pseudogene. This CDR3 region has 12 residues. CDR3 coding DNA: TGTGCCAGCACGGACCGCCCGGCCATTCAGTACTTC. This translates into CASTDRPAIQYF.

The sample holds a few counts of this clonotype. The rearrangement links TRBV27 to TRBJ2-1; D is perhaps TRBD2 (6 bases). CDR1 is MNHEY, CDR2 SMNVEV, per germline (reference sequence). Trimming removed 2 bases from V and 1 base from J, with 18 bases in between. There are 18 residues in the CDR3. For the CDR3, the DNA is TGTGCCAGCAGTTTAAGGGGAGGTGGTCTTAAATCCTACAATGAGCAGTTCTTC. It is translated as CASSLRGGGLKSYNEQFF.

This clonotype occurred a few times. This chain links TRBV25-1 with TRBJ2-7; weak D call: TRBD1 (5 bases). CDR1 and CDR2 (germline): MGHDK, SYGVNS. The CDR3 extends over 14 amino acids. The ends were cut back, 4 bases at V and 5 bases at J, with 15 bases in the middle. The CDR3 coding sequence is TGTGCCAGCAGTGCCTTTGGTGGGGCGGACGAGCAGTACTTC. It encodes CASSAFGGADEQYF.

Many counts were recorded for this clonotype. J is TRBJ1-6 and V is TRBV7-9; 9 positions agree with TRBD1. Germline lookup yields CDR1 SEHNR and CDR2 FQNEAQ (reference sequence). With 5 bases clipped from V and 8 bases from J, the junction kept 10 bases outside the gene matches. This CDR3 comprises 16 residues. The CDR3 sequence: CASSRRGQGIDSPLHF. Here the CDR3 DNA reads TGTGCCAGCAGCCGAAGAGGACAGGGGATCGATTCACCCCTCCACTTT.

V and J are TRBV30 and TRBJ1-5, with 9 bases aligning to TRBD1. The junction had 7 bases not matched to a gene; V was cut back by 4 bases and J by 6 bases. The CDR3 is 14 residues long. Germline V gene sequence: CDR1 GTSNPN, CDR2 SVGIG (reference sequence). CDR3 in DNA: TGTGCCTGGACGGGACAGGGAATGGGTCAGCCCCAGCATTTT. Encoded protein: CAWTGQGMGQPQHF.

This clonotype was counted ten times or more. This chain joins TRBV5-4 and TRBJ1-1, with TRBD1 matching 7 bases. CDR1 and CDR2 from the germline V gene are SGHNT and YYREEE (reference sequence). J lost 0 bases, V lost 4 bases, and 6 bases had no gene match. The length of the CDR3 is 15 residues. CDR3 coding DNA: TGTGCCAGCAGCCCACGACAGGGAATGAACACTGAAGCTTTCTTT. This translates into CASSPRQGMNTEAFF.

This clonotype was seen repeatedly, ten times or more. The chain couples TRBV10-3 to TRBJ1-6; D not resolved. V was cut by 6 bases and J by 1 base, with 4 bases left in between. The CDR3 contains 13 residues. Germline lookup yields CDR1 ENHRY and CDR2 SYGVKD. CDR3: CAISESYNSPLHF. The CDR3 DNA reads TGTGCCATCAGCGAATCCTATAATTCACCCCTCCACTTT.

This clonotype was seen at least ten times. This rearrangement joins TRBV28 to TRBJ1-5, with 7 bases identical to TRBD1. The germline V gene encodes CDR1 MDHEN and CDR2 SYDVKM. V trimming: 0 bases; J trimming: 3 bases; junction bases outside the gene matches: 5. The CDR3 consists of 16 residues. The CDR3: CASSLWAGGHNQPQHF. The CDR3, as DNA: TGTGCCAGCAGTTTATGGGCAGGGGGTCACAATCAGCCCCAGCATTTT.

The chain links TRBV5-1 to TRBJ2-5, with 9 bases aligning to TRBD1. This CDR3 is 15 amino acids long. Looked up from germline, CDR1 is SGHRS and CDR2 is YFSETQ. The ends lost 4 bases at V and 5 bases at J; junction bases unmatched: 9. CDR3 residues: CASSTDGTGWETQYF. In DNA, the CDR3 is TGCGCCAGCAGCACCGACGGGACAGGGTGGGAGACCCAGTACTTC. Based on the CDR3 plus reference TRBV5-1 and TRBJ2-5, the full variable domain is KAGVTQTPRYLIKTRGQQVTLSCSPISGHRSVSWYQQTPGQGLQFLFEYFSETQRNKGNFPGRFSGRQFSNSRSEMNVSTLELGDSALYLCASSTDGTGWETQYFGPGTRLLVL.

The chain employs TRBV19 and TRBJ2-3, with D possibly TRBD2 on 6 matching bases. Germline-derived CDR1 and CDR2 are LNHDA and SQIVND (reference sequence). The CDR3 is 16 residues long. Trimming took 5 bases from V and 4 from J, leaving 19 bases between them. The CDR3 sequence is CASSLRTGAKSDTQYF. CDR3 nucleotides: TGTGCCAGTAGTCTCCGGACGGGAGCTAAATCAGATACGCAGTATTTT.

At least ten counts were recorded for this clonotype. The chain employs TRBV25-1 and TRBJ1-2; the D is unclear. Deletions cut 3 bases from V and 8 bases from J, with 16 bases between. Per germline, CDR1 MGHDK and CDR2 SYGVNS. This CDR3 region has 14 residues. The CDR3 DNA follows: TGTGCCAGCAGTGAGAACCTTCTTGGAGCAGGCTACACCTTC. Its translation: CASSENLLGAGYTF.